This note documents a single TCR beta chain sequence. This sample stems from a study of human T cells and chemical hapten exposure. Study-wide context: Slight volume differences across pooled libraries mainly accounted for varying per-sample TCR yields.

TCRdb redid the calling of the RACE reads with MiXCR, one entry per CDR3 protein. This sample has 210,000 or so distinct CDR3 sequences, with roughly a quarter found just once. Time point indicated: patch test 3, about 24 weeks after DPC sensitization. Treatment defined: therapeutic diphenylcyclopropenone sensitization with weekly scalp DPC. The donor pool consisted of alopecia patients aged 18 to 70 years, considered suitable for DPC. Trimming removed 4 bases at V and 3 bases at J, with 16 bases between. The CDR3 contains 15 residues. Germline CDR1 SEHNR, CDR2 FQNEAQ (reference sequence). The sample in question was whole blood, obtained in connection with sensitization to the hapten diphenylcyclopropenone (DPC). V gene TRBV7-9 combines with J gene TRBJ2-7; D is possibly TRBD2 (6 bases). The receptor's source is a woman in her forties with alopecia areata. Some clones in this sample may be carry-over from other donors' samples. For the CDR3, the DNA is TGTGCCAGCAGCTCCCTCACGGCGGGGTACTACGAGCAGTACTTC. This translates into CASSSLTAGYYEQYF.